These 24 T cell receptor beta chains originate from one sample sequenced in a study of blood T cell repertoires in COVID-19. Sequenced by immunoSEQ multiplex PCR; TCRdb stores in-frame clones only, minus some. The sample gives 75,000 to 95,000 clones, about 88% of which show up once; approximately 2.9% is in the top ten. The specimen sequenced was peripheral blood. All receptors come from a woman aged 80 or older with acute or convalescent COVID-19.

The V and J genes are TRBV2 and TRBJ2-1; 13 positions agree with TRBD2. Germline CDR1 and CDR2: SNHLY and FYNNEI. V was clipped by 6 bases and J by 7 bases; unmatched bases: 3. The CDR3 runs to 14 residues. Here the CDR3 DNA reads TGTGCCAGCAGACTAGCGGGAGGGTGGAATGAGCAGTTCTTC. Amino acids: CASRLAGGWNEQFF. The whole variable domain, filled in from reference TRBV2 and TRBJ2-1, reads EPEVTQTPSHQVTQMGQEVILRCVPISNHLYFYWYRQILGQKVEFLVSFYNNEISEKSEIFDDQFSVERPDGSNFTLKIRSTKLEDSAMYFCASRLAGGWNEQFFGPGTRLTVL.

The chain carries TRBV15 and TRBJ1-4, with 7 bases fitting TRBD1. The junction had 6 bases not matched to a gene; V was cut back by 3 bases and J by 8 bases. The CDR3 consists of 14 residues. The germline gives CDR1 LNHNV, CDR2 YYDKDF (reference sequence). CDR3 in DNA: TGTGCCACCAGCAGCAGGGGGTCTGGGGAAAAACTGTTTTTT. It is translated as CATSSRGSGEKLFF.

The V and J genes are TRBV6-1 and TRBJ2-5, with 9 bases identical to TRBD2. The CDR3 runs to 16 residues. Germline trimming cut 4 bases from V and 3 bases from J; bases unmatched to any gene: 9. Germline values: CDR1 MNHNS, CDR2 SASEGT. In DNA form, the CDR3 reads TGTGCCAGCAGTGGAGGGAGGCGGGAGGGGGAAGAGACCCAGTACTTC. This encodes CASSGGRREGEETQYF.

The chain recombines TRBV7-9 with TRBJ1-2; D is perhaps TRBD1 (6 bases). Germline assignment: CDR1 SEHNR and CDR2 FQNEAQ (reference sequence). Trimming took 3 bases from V and 4 from J, leaving 15 bases between them. The CDR3 runs 15 residues. The CDR3 here is CASSFGQRQLYGYTF. The CDR3, as DNA: TGTGCCAGCAGCTTTGGACAGCGCCAGCTCTATGGCTACACCTTC.

The rearrangement uses TRBV6-2 or TRBV6-3 and TRBJ1-3, with D unclear. Per germline, CDR1 MNHEY and CDR2 SVGEGT. The CDR3 runs 16 residues. Deletions cut 4 bases from V and 2 bases from J, with 15 bases between. The CDR3 DNA reads as TGTGCCAGCAGTTTGACCGGATCCGGAGCTGGAAACACCATATATTTT. This gives the protein CASSLTGSGAGNTIYF.

V is TRBV30 and J is TRBJ1-6; TRBD1 matches 8 bases. The CDR3 runs 15 residues. The germline CDR1 and CDR2 sequences are GTSNPN and SVGIG (reference sequence). V lost 0 bases to trimming and J lost 10 bases; unmatched junction nucleotides: 8. The CDR3 loop reads CAWSVGGRGPSPLHF. DNA for the CDR3: TGTGCCTGGAGTGTAGGGGGCAGGGGGCCGTCACCCCTCCACTTT.

The rearrangement links TRBV5-1 to TRBJ2-3; 8 positions agree with TRBD2. The CDR3 length is 16 residues. CDR1 SGHRS and CDR2 YFSETQ come from the germline V gene. With 4 bases clipped from V and 3 bases from J, the junction kept 10 bases outside the gene matches. In nucleotides, the CDR3 is TGCGCCAGCAGCGACCCCCTAGCGGGTAATACAGATACGCAGTATTTT. Translating it yields CASSDPLAGNTDTQYF.

This rearrangement joins TRBV28 to TRBJ2-1; the match to TRBD2 covers 11 bases. Germline lookup yields CDR1 MDHEN and CDR2 SYDVKM. CDR3 length equals 14 residues. Trimming removed 7 bases from V and 4 bases from J; junction bases left unmatched: 3. This CDR3 reads CASILAGGYNEQFF. CDR3 bases: TGTGCCAGCATCCTAGCGGGAGGTTACAATGAGCAGTTCTTC.

This chain joins TRBV6-5 and TRBJ2-7, with 9 positions matching TRBD1. After removal of 6 bases from V and 6 bases from J, the junction contained 9 bases not matched to a gene. Germline values: CDR1 MNHEY, CDR2 SVGAGI. The length of the CDR3 is 14 residues. CDR3 in amino acids: CASRPGTGWVEQYF. The CDR3 coding sequence is TGTGCCAGCAGGCCCGGGACAGGGTGGGTCGAGCAGTACTTC.

The rearrangement links TRBV19 to TRBJ2-2, with 7 nucleotides matching TRBD1. V was clipped by 2 bases and J by 6 bases; unmatched bases: 3. The CDR3 has 14 amino acids. The germline gives CDR1 LNHDA, CDR2 SQIVND (reference sequence). The DNA of the CDR3 is TGTGCCAGTAGTATAAGACAGGGTGCCGGGGAGCTGTTTTTT. Translation gives CASSIRQGAGELFF. Together with reference TRBV19 and TRBJ2-2, the CDR3 gives the full variable domain: DGGITQSPKYLFRKEGQNVTLSCEQNLNHDAMYWYRQDPGQGLRLIYYSQIVNDFQKGDIAEGYSVSREKKESFPLTVTSAQKNPTAFYLCASSIRQGAGELFFGEGSRLTVL.

The chain links TRBV28 to TRBJ2-7, with TRBD1 identical over 8 bases. With 7 bases clipped from V and 3 bases from J, the junction kept 5 bases outside the gene matches. Germline V CDR1 and CDR2: MDHEN, SYDVKM. The CDR3 loop spans 13 amino acids. The CDR3 DNA is TGTGCCAGCACCTCCGGACAGGGCTACGAGCAGTACTTC. It specifies CASTSGQGYEQYF.

The rearrangement links TRBV2 to TRBJ2-5; 11 bases match TRBD2. Germline assignment: CDR1 SNHLY and CDR2 FYNNEI. V trimming: 4 bases; J trimming: 4 bases; junction bases outside the gene matches: 8. The CDR3 contains 16 residues. The CDR3 here is CASSVVAGGQGETQYF. The CDR3 nucleotides are TGTGCCAGCAGTGTAGTAGCGGGAGGGCAGGGAGAGACCCAGTACTTC.

This sequence joins TRBV28 and TRBJ1-5; 9 nucleotides match TRBD1. Trimming cost V 5 bases and J 3 bases; bases outside gene matches: 5. Germline CDR1 reads MDHEN; CDR2 reads SYDVKM. CDR3 length: 15 residues. CDR3 region: CASSPRTGANQPQHF. The CDR3 DNA is TGTGCCAGCAGTCCACGGACAGGGGCCAATCAGCCCCAGCATTTT.

The chain combines TRBV5-1 with TRBJ2-2; possible D gene TRBD1, 5 bases. The V end was cut by 0 bases, the J end by 1 base, with 7 bases between. Germline CDR1 reads SGHRS; CDR2 reads YFSETQ. The CDR3 contains 15 residues. DNA of the CDR3: TGCGCCAGCAGCTTGGCAGGGAAGAACACCGGGGAGCTGTTTTTT. Its translation: CASSLAGKNTGELFF.

This chain joins TRBV6-2 or TRBV6-3 and TRBJ2-1; TRBD1 matches at 7 bases. Trimming removed 5 bases from V and 1 base from J; junction bases left unmatched: 5. Germline assignment: CDR1 MNHEY and CDR2 SVGEGT. The CDR3 is made up of 15 amino acids. For the CDR3, the DNA is TGTGCCAGCAGTCGACAGGGTGGTTCCTACAATGAGCAGTTCTTC. Its translation is CASSRQGGSYNEQFF.

The genes are TRBV6-5 and TRBJ2-1; TRBD2 matches at 7 bases. The CDR3 sequence is 14 residues long. The germline V gene has CDR1 MNHEY and CDR2 SVGAGI. Trimming took 6 bases from V and 5 from J; bases not matched to a gene: 7. The CDR3 sequence: CASRAGTTNNEQFF. The CDR3 coding sequence is TGTGCCAGCAGGGCCGGGACTACTAACAATGAGCAGTTCTTC.

V and J are TRBV30 and TRBJ2-3, with 8 nucleotides matching TRBD2. Germline trimming cut 4 bases from V and 4 bases from J; bases unmatched to any gene: 10. The CDR3 is 15 amino acids. The germline CDR1 and CDR2 sequences are GTSNPN and SVGIG (reference sequence). CDR3 sequence (DNA): TGTGCCTGGACAACGGGACTAGGAAGGCCAGATACGCAGTATTTT. Amino acid sequence: CAWTTGLGRPDTQYF.

The CDR3 DNA reads TGTGCCAGCAGTTACTACCTCCTAGCGGGAGGGGTAGGGAGCAATGAGCAGTTCTTC. Translation gives CASSYYLLAGGVGSNEQFF. The rearrangement joins TRBV6-2 or TRBV6-3 to TRBJ2-1; 12 bases align to TRBD2. V was pared by 1 base and J by 6 bases, with 13 bases of the junction left unmatched. The CDR3 covers 19 residues. Germline assignment: CDR1 MNHEY and CDR2 SVGEGT.

The chain combines TRBV18 with TRBJ1-4; TRBD1 matches 8 bases. J was trimmed by 6 bases and V by 2 bases; bases with no gene match: 5. CDR3 length equals 15 residues. Looked up from germline, CDR1 is KGHSH and CDR2 is LQKENI. DNA for the CDR3: TGTGCCAGCTCACCAAGGACAGGGTCTGATGAAAAACTGTTTTTT. It specifies CASSPRTGSDEKLFF.

V usage is TRBV15 and J usage is TRBJ1-1; 7 bases map to TRBD1. CDR3 size: 16 residues. Germline values: CDR1 LNHNV, CDR2 YYDKDF (reference sequence). J gave up 3 bases and V 2 bases, and 9 bases lay outside the gene matches. For the CDR3, the DNA is TGTGCCACCAGCAGACTACGGCAAGGGGGCTACACTGAAGCTTTCTTT. It specifies CATSRLRQGGYTEAFF.

The chain carries TRBV3-1 (or the pseudogene TRBV3-2) and TRBJ2-3; 8 nucleotides align to TRBD2. The CDR3 is 13 amino acids. The trim removed 4 bases at V and 10 bases at J, leaving 7 bases unmatched. Germline CDR1 is LGHDT and CDR2 is YNNKEL (reference sequence). In DNA, the CDR3 is TGTGCCAGCAGCCGGATTAGCGGGACGGCGCAGTATTTT. This codes for CASSRISGTAQYF.

This clone has a handful of counts. This chain uses TRBV4-1 with TRBJ2-1; D is unresolved. Trimming took off 0 bases at V and 8 bases at J, with 11 bases between the two ends. CDR1 MGHRA and CDR2 YSYEKL come from the germline V gene. The CDR3 loop spans 14 amino acids. CDR3 region: CASSQDGPSDEQFF. The CDR3 region has the DNA TGCGCCAGCAGCCAAGATGGTCCGAGCGATGAGCAGTTCTTC.

This chain connects TRBV9 to TRBJ2-7; tentative D call: TRBD1 (5 bases). This CDR3 region has 14 residues. Germline loops: CDR1 SGDLS, CDR2 YYNGEE. Between the trimmed V and J ends, which lost 4 bases and 2 bases, there was a span of 13 bases. CDR3 DNA: TGTGCCAGCAGCCAAGCAGGGTCCACCTACGAGCAGTACTTC. It is translated as CASSQAGSTYEQYF.

There are a few counts of this clone. Other DNA sequences in this specimen translate into the identical CDR3. This chain joins TRBV5-1 and TRBJ1-1; 7 bases line up with TRBD1. V shed 4 bases and J 1 base; nucleotides not matched to a gene: 4. The CDR3 consists of 14 residues. Looked up from germline, CDR1 is SGHRS and CDR2 is YFSETQ. In DNA form, the CDR3 reads TGCGCCAGCAGCCGCGGACAGGCGAACACTGAAGCTTTCTTT. As protein: CASSRGQANTEAFF. Complete variable domain (other parts from reference TRBV5-1 and TRBJ1-1): KAGVTQTPRYLIKTRGQQVTLSCSPISGHRSVSWYQQTPGQGLQFLFEYFSETQRNKGNFPGRFSGRQFSNSRSEMNVSTLELGDSALYLCASSRGQANTEAFFGQGTRLTVV.